The present entry profiles one TCR beta chain with its context. Its antigen remains unidentified. The germline V gene has CDR1 SGHAT and CDR2 FQNNGV. Trimming at V came to 5 bases and at J to 2 bases, leaving 8 bases not matched to a gene. This CDR3 is 15 amino acids long. This entry comes from a study of metastatic and nonmetastatic thyroid tumors. Study at large: Peripheral blood and tumor or nodule samples from malignant and benign thyroid patients were compared. Study results and caveats: Relative to benign nodules, malignant thyroid tumors were reportedly characterized by significantly elevated TCR beta diversity in blood and tumor.

Study processing details: Between-group CDR3 differences, defined by clinicopathological status, yielded a distant-metastasis classifier for papillary thyroid cancer. With MiXCR, TCRdb called clones anew from the PCR reads. The V and J calls reflect TCRdb's pipeline rather than the authors' work. Of about 47,000 clones in the sample, around a quarter were seen once. Patients underwent thyroid surgery, and none had received any treatment before it. What was sequenced was blood. The receptor was isolated from a male donor with papillary thyroid cancer or a benign thyroid nodule (not recorded which). Some clones in this sample may be carry-over from other donors' samples. The chain uses TRBV11-2 and TRBJ1-2; 7 nucleotides line up with TRBD1. CDR3 in DNA: TGTGCCAGCAGCCCGAGAGAGACAGGGAACTATGGCTACACCTTC. Translating it yields CASSPRETGNYGYTF.